This is a list of T cell receptor beta chains from one sample in a study of tumor-infiltrating lymphocytes in primary liver carcinoma. One entry per CDR3 protein results from TCRdb running MiXCR on the multiplex PCR reads. The data show 95,000 to 150,000 distinct CDR3 sequences, with 55% to 65% seen just once and approximately 10% held by the top ten. Sample: liver tumor tissue from sampling region 1. These receptors were taken from a woman aged 55-69 years with primary liver carcinoma and hepatitis B virus infection. The conserved cysteine and the conserved F or W are not part of the CDR3 here.

v_gene,j_gene,CDR3aa
TRBV12-3/TRBV12-4,TRBJ2-1,ASSRLERENEQF
TRBV7-9,TRBJ2-3,ASSFSGSTDTQY
TRBV6-6,TRBJ2-1,VSTHEGRGEQF
TRBV29-1,TRBJ1-5,SVGTTDNQPQH
TRBV20-1,TRBJ2-3,SASPGRVTDTQY
TRBV5-1,TRBJ1-1,ASSLDSSLEAF
TRBV11-2,TRBJ2-7,TSSTIPRLAGGQKPYEQY
TRBV28,TRBJ2-3,ASSETSGYTDTQY
TRBV30,TRBJ1-3,AWRTWGQGSGNTIY
TRBV5-6,TRBJ2-1,ASSLYPPWSSRRGQF
TRBV5-1,TRBJ2-1,ASSSDARSRGGEF
TRBV11-2,TRBJ2-1,ASSLVITWET
TRBV10-2,TRBJ2-3,ASSGASGSTDTQY
TRBV11-1,TRBJ2-1,ASSQAKTVASYNEHF
TRBV11-2,TRBJ2-1,TNSLRLAMGNGQF
TRBV11-2,TRBJ2-1,ASSAGLVGDCMADEQF
TRBV12-3/TRBV12-4,TRBJ2-1,ACSSSRSVREQF
TRBV5-1,TRBJ2-1,AGSNPEGGNEQF
TRBV4-2,TRBJ2-3,ASSQDSGQGTDTQY
TRBV11-3,TRBJ2-3,ASSITPTDTRY
TRBV11-2,TRBJ2-3,ASSLDLDNTDTQY
TRBV7-9,TRBJ1-5,ASCRDSNQPQH
TRBV11-2,TRBJ2-7,ASSPLTSTSYEQY
TRBV7-3,TRBJ2-7,ASSPSVVRTYEQY
TRBV5-6,TRBJ2-5,ASSPPGLAGKTQY
TRBV9,TRBJ2-3,ASSPPGGLGNTQY
TRBV11-3,TRBJ2-3,ASSPGQGTSTDTQY
TRBV4-1,TRBJ1-3,ASSQDRGFGNTIY
TRBV28,TRBJ2-1,ASTTTSGRSPNEQF
TRBV11-2,TRBJ2-1,ASSLDSSGTGGLEQF
TRBV28,TRBJ1-2,ASSRNYGYT
TRBV6-5,TRBJ1-1,TSRPRGQKNTEAS
TRBV29-1,TRBJ2-2,SVFKGETGELF
TRBV20-1,TRBJ2-3,SATSGALDTQY
TRBV12-3/TRBV12-4,TRBJ2-5,ASSPLGQGASLD
TRBV5-4,TRBJ2-1,ASSPRDSGNEQF